The clone carrying this TCR beta chain was seen a few times. Its cognate antigen is unknown. The CDR3 spans 13 residues. The ends were cut back, 5 bases at V and 0 bases at J, with 8 bases in the middle. The germline gives CDR1 SGHAT, CDR2 FQNNGV. The table came from immunoSEQ multiplex PCR; TCRdb's copy has only in-frame clones and leaves some out. The sample carries about 92,000 clones, roughly three quarters recorded once. This sample stems from a study of cytotoxic CD8 clonotypes in ibrutinib-treated CLL. General study findings and limits: Baseline levels of clonality went above those of age-matched healthy donors and moved with circulating CD8+ T-cell counts. The times at which samples were taken varied between sustained-remission and progressing patients.

The input for sequencing was PBMCs, taken after 24 months of ibrutinib treatment. The receptor was derived from a human donor with chronic lymphocytic leukemia. V and J are TRBV11-2 and TRBJ2-7; no reliable D call. The CDR3, as DNA: TGTGCCAGCAGCGCTGACCCCTCCTACGAGCAGTACTTC. Its translation: CASSADPSYEQYF.